A selection of T cell receptor beta chains follows, all from one sample in a study of identical twins. TCRdb independently ran MiXCR on the 5' RACE reads; one entry per CDR3 protein. The profile covers 400,000 to 500,000 distinct CDR3 sequences, with approximately 17% appearing a single time and 9.5% to 15% taken by the ten largest. Sequenced sample: naive T cells sorted from blood. The receptors stem from a man aged 50-60 years in good health. Both conserved end residues are part of each CDR3. Each record gives: clone size, J gene, D gene, V gene, CDR3 protein, CDR3 DNA. D genes are given only for firm matches. Rows may omit the clone size; those that give it use once, few, many or a size class.

clone_size: many; j_call: TRBJ2-2; d_call: TRBD2; v_call: TRBV27; cdr3_aa: CASSFVGGSGTGELFF; cdr3_nt: TGTGCCAGCAGTTTCGTGGGGGGGTCGGGGACCGGGGAGCTGTTTTTT
clone_size: many; j_call: TRBJ2-2; d_call: TRBD1; v_call: TRBV2; cdr3_aa: CASSEEQGQNTGELFF; cdr3_nt: TGTGCCAGCAGTGAAGAACAGGGGCAGAACACCGGGGAGCTGTTTTTT
clone_size: many; j_call: TRBJ1-5; d_call: TRBD1; v_call: TRBV4-3; cdr3_aa: CASSQAPGTGVEQPQHF; cdr3_nt: TGCGCCAGCAGCCAAGCCCCCGGGACAGGGGTAGAGCAGCCCCAGCATTTT
clone_size: many; j_call: TRBJ2-1; d_call: .; v_call: TRBV5-1; cdr3_aa: CASSSNNEQFF; cdr3_nt: TGCGCCAGCAGCTCAAACAATGAGCAGTTCTTC
clone_size: .; j_call: TRBJ1-2; d_call: .; v_call: TRBV4-3; cdr3_aa: CASSQVGDYGYTF; cdr3_nt: TGCGCCAGCAGCCAAGTGGGAGACTATGGCTACACCTTC
clone_size: many; j_call: TRBJ2-2; d_call: .; v_call: TRBV29-1; cdr3_aa: CSVREGTGELFF; cdr3_nt: TGCAGCGTCCGTGAGGGCACCGGGGAGCTGTTTTTT
clone_size: .; j_call: TRBJ2-5; d_call: TRBD1; v_call: TRBV11-2; cdr3_aa: CASSLMTGTQETQYF; cdr3_nt: TGTGCCAGCAGCCTGATGACAGGGACGCAAGAGACCCAGTACTTC
clone_size: few; j_call: TRBJ2-2; d_call: TRBD2; v_call: TRBV20-1; cdr3_aa: CSARGGLAGGSYTGELFF; cdr3_nt: TGCAGTGCTAGAGGCGGACTAGCGGGGGGGTCGTACACCGGGGAGCTGTTTTTT
clone_size: .; j_call: TRBJ2-7; d_call: TRBD2; v_call: TRBV20-1; cdr3_aa: CSARDTSGRAYEQYF; cdr3_nt: TGCAGTGCTAGAGATACTAGCGGGAGGGCCTACGAGCAGTACTTC
clone_size: .; j_call: TRBJ2-1; d_call: TRBD1; v_call: TRBV28; cdr3_aa: CASSFLWTGARSYNEQFF; cdr3_nt: TGTGCCAGCAGTTTCTTGTGGACAGGGGCCCGCTCCTACAATGAGCAGTTCTTC
clone_size: few; j_call: TRBJ1-1; d_call: .; v_call: TRBV5-5; cdr3_aa: CASRELRGSDTEAFF; cdr3_nt: TGTGCCAGCAGGGAACTTAGGGGGAGTGACACTGAAGCTTTCTTT
clone_size: many; j_call: TRBJ2-3; d_call: .; v_call: TRBV10-3; cdr3_aa: CAISDNTDTQYF; cdr3_nt: TGTGCCATCAGTGATAACACAGATACGCAGTATTTT
clone_size: few; j_call: TRBJ2-7; d_call: TRBD1; v_call: TRBV9; cdr3_aa: CASSDSGTGKGEQYF; cdr3_nt: TGTGCCAGCAGCGACTCCGGGACAGGGAAAGGCGAGCAGTACTTC
clone_size: .; j_call: TRBJ2-4; d_call: .; v_call: TRBV10-3; cdr3_aa: CATQMGEGENIQYF; cdr3_nt: TGTGCCACGCAAATGGGTGAGGGTGAGAACATTCAGTACTTC
clone_size: .; j_call: TRBJ2-1; d_call: TRBD1; v_call: TRBV29-1; cdr3_aa: CSASRDRGRFNEQFF; cdr3_nt: TGCAGCGCTAGCCGAGACAGGGGGCGGTTTAATGAGCAGTTCTTC
clone_size: few; j_call: TRBJ2-7; d_call: TRBD1; v_call: TRBV4-2; cdr3_aa: CASSRWTGTYEQYF; cdr3_nt: TGTGCCAGCAGCAGGTGGACAGGGACCTACGAGCAGTACTTC
clone_size: many; j_call: TRBJ2-2; d_call: .; v_call: TRBV10-3; cdr3_aa: CATKTYRDGGELFF; cdr3_nt: TGTGCCACCAAGACTTACAGGGATGGCGGGGAGCTGTTTTTT
clone_size: .; j_call: TRBJ2-1; d_call: .; v_call: TRBV30; cdr3_aa: CAWSVRRTVSSYNEQFF; cdr3_nt: TGTGCCTGGAGTGTACGAAGGACGGTGAGCTCCTACAATGAGCAGTTCTTC
clone_size: .; j_call: TRBJ2-5; d_call: TRBD1; v_call: TRBV20-1; cdr3_aa: CSARDRLNQETQYF; cdr3_nt: TGCAGTGCTCGGGACAGGTTAAATCAAGAGACCCAGTACTTC
clone_size: many; j_call: TRBJ2-1; d_call: .; v_call: TRBV20-1; cdr3_aa: CSAREGGARYNEQFF; cdr3_nt: TGCAGTGCTAGAGAGGGGGGAGCCCGCTACAATGAGCAGTTCTTC
clone_size: few; j_call: TRBJ2-2; d_call: .; v_call: TRBV5-1; cdr3_aa: CASSLTVRGTGELFF; cdr3_nt: TGCGCCAGCAGCTTGACTGTTCGGGGGACCGGGGAGCTGTTTTTT
clone_size: .; j_call: TRBJ2-1; d_call: .; v_call: TRBV5-1; cdr3_aa: CASSSTSGLEQFF; cdr3_nt: TGCGCCAGCAGCTCCACATCGGGACTCGAGCAGTTCTTC
clone_size: .; j_call: TRBJ2-7; d_call: .; v_call: TRBV19; cdr3_aa: CASSRSSVSYEQYF; cdr3_nt: TGTGCCAGTAGTAGGAGCAGCGTCTCCTACGAGCAGTACTTC
clone_size: few; j_call: TRBJ2-5; d_call: TRBD2; v_call: TRBV9; cdr3_aa: CASSPGTSGRPQYF; cdr3_nt: TGTGCCAGCAGCCCCGGGACTAGCGGGAGGCCCCAGTACTTC
clone_size: few; j_call: TRBJ2-7; d_call: TRBD1; v_call: TRBV7-4; cdr3_aa: CASSWAGTGAYEQYF; cdr3_nt: TGTGCCAGCAGCTGGGCCGGGACAGGGGCCTACGAGCAGTACTTC
clone_size: .; j_call: TRBJ2-3; d_call: TRBD2; v_call: TRBV29-1; cdr3_aa: CSVSGGGPDTQYF; cdr3_nt: TGCAGCGTTTCCGGGGGAGGGCCAGATACGCAGTATTTT
clone_size: .; j_call: TRBJ1-1; d_call: .; v_call: TRBV10-3; cdr3_aa: CAISENPGRRAGGTEAFF; cdr3_nt: TGTGCCATCAGTGAGAATCCTGGCAGGCGCGCAGGAGGCACTGAAGCTTTCTTT
clone_size: .; j_call: TRBJ2-5; d_call: .; v_call: TRBV7-9; cdr3_aa: CASSFLEGGETQYF; cdr3_nt: TGTGCCAGCAGCTTCCTGGAGGGAGGAGAGACCCAGTACTTC
clone_size: few; j_call: TRBJ2-1; d_call: .; v_call: TRBV27; cdr3_aa: CASSLGGSVSEQFF; cdr3_nt: TGTGCCAGCAGTTTAGGGGGTTCGGTTAGCGAGCAGTTCTTC
clone_size: .; j_call: TRBJ2-5; d_call: .; v_call: TRBV30; cdr3_aa: CAWSVGSSLAQYF; cdr3_nt: TGTGCCTGGAGTGTAGGCTCGAGTTTGGCCCAGTACTTC
clone_size: few; j_call: TRBJ2-3; d_call: .; v_call: TRBV27; cdr3_aa: CASSYDTSTDTQYF; cdr3_nt: TGTGCCAGCAGTTATGATACTAGCACAGATACGCAGTATTTT
clone_size: many; j_call: TRBJ2-5; d_call: TRBD1; v_call: TRBV10-3; cdr3_aa: CAISVGTGELETQYF; cdr3_nt: TGTGCCATCAGCGTTGGGACAGGGGAGTTGGAGACCCAGTACTTC
clone_size: few; j_call: TRBJ2-7; d_call: TRBD1; v_call: TRBV19; cdr3_aa: CASSHIVGSRTGAYEQYF; cdr3_nt: TGTGCCAGTAGCCACATCGTGGGGTCGAGGACAGGAGCCTACGAGCAGTACTTC
clone_size: few; j_call: TRBJ2-6; d_call: .; v_call: TRBV19; cdr3_aa: CASSPWTVVANVLTF; cdr3_nt: TGTGCCAGTAGTCCTTGGACAGTGGTTGCCAACGTCCTGACTTTC
clone_size: .; j_call: TRBJ2-5; d_call: .; v_call: TRBV5-1; cdr3_aa: CASSLRAKETQYF; cdr3_nt: TGCGCCAGCAGCTTGAGGGCAAAAGAGACCCAGTACTTC
clone_size: many; j_call: TRBJ2-5; d_call: TRBD1; v_call: TRBV28; cdr3_aa: CASSQTGTGLQTQYF; cdr3_nt: TGTGCCAGCAGCCAGACCGGGACAGGGTTACAGACCCAGTACTTC
clone_size: .; j_call: TRBJ2-1; d_call: TRBD2; v_call: TRBV20-1; cdr3_aa: CSARPLAASYNEQFF; cdr3_nt: TGCAGTGCTAGACCCCTAGCGGCCTCCTACAATGAGCAGTTCTTC
clone_size: many; j_call: TRBJ1-1; d_call: TRBD1; v_call: TRBV5-1; cdr3_aa: CASSGDSPEAFF; cdr3_nt: TGCGCCAGCAGCGGGGACAGCCCTGAAGCTTTCTTT
clone_size: .; j_call: TRBJ2-2; d_call: TRBD1; v_call: TRBV6-1; cdr3_aa: CASRTDRLNTGELFF; cdr3_nt: TGTGCCAGCAGAACGGACAGGCTTAACACCGGGGAGCTGTTTTTT
clone_size: .; j_call: TRBJ1-5; d_call: TRBD1; v_call: TRBV29-1; cdr3_aa: CSVTTGGAGNQPQHF; cdr3_nt: TGCAGCGTGACGACAGGGGGCGCGGGCAATCAGCCCCAGCATTTT
clone_size: .; j_call: TRBJ1-1; d_call: .; v_call: TRBV4-3; cdr3_aa: CASSQIGGGVEAFF; cdr3_nt: TGCGCCAGCAGCCAAATCGGAGGAGGGGTTGAAGCTTTCTTT
clone_size: few; j_call: TRBJ2-5; d_call: .; v_call: TRBV7-3; cdr3_aa: CASSFTSSEETQYF; cdr3_nt: TGTGCCAGCAGCTTCACTAGCTCGGAGGAGACCCAGTACTTC
clone_size: many; j_call: TRBJ2-3; d_call: .; v_call: TRBV7-2; cdr3_aa: CASSLKQSTDTQYF; cdr3_nt: TGTGCCAGCAGCTTAAAACAGAGCACAGATACGCAGTATTTT
clone_size: .; j_call: TRBJ1-1; d_call: .; v_call: TRBV18; cdr3_aa: CASSPPLGQSHNTEAFF; cdr3_nt: TGTGCCAGCTCACCACCGCTTGGACAGAGTCATAACACTGAAGCTTTCTTT
clone_size: .; j_call: TRBJ2-3; d_call: .; v_call: TRBV11-2; cdr3_aa: CATKPTGDSDTQYF; cdr3_nt: TGTGCCACCAAGCCGACTGGAGACTCAGATACGCAGTATTTT
clone_size: .; j_call: TRBJ2-5; d_call: TRBD1; v_call: TRBV12-3/TRBV12-4; cdr3_aa: CASSPVGQGWETQYF; cdr3_nt: TGTGCCAGCAGTCCAGTGGGACAGGGATGGGAGACCCAGTACTTC
clone_size: .; j_call: TRBJ2-3; d_call: .; v_call: TRBV24-1; cdr3_aa: CATSEYGVTDTQYF; cdr3_nt: TGTGCCACCAGTGAATACGGGGTCACAGATACGCAGTATTTT
clone_size: many; j_call: TRBJ2-3; d_call: .; v_call: TRBV3-1; cdr3_aa: CASSHGTSTDTQYF; cdr3_nt: TGTGCCAGCAGCCATGGGACTAGCACAGATACGCAGTATTTT
clone_size: many; j_call: TRBJ2-7; d_call: TRBD2; v_call: TRBV5-6; cdr3_aa: CASSFSEWTSRYGQYF; cdr3_nt: TGTGCCAGCAGCTTTAGTGAATGGACTAGTAGATACGGGCAGTACTTC
clone_size: .; j_call: TRBJ2-7; d_call: .; v_call: TRBV29-1; cdr3_aa: CSVGRGAEQYF; cdr3_nt: TGCAGCGTTGGCAGGGGCGCCGAGCAGTACTTC
clone_size: many; j_call: TRBJ2-3; d_call: .; v_call: TRBV5-1; cdr3_aa: CASSLRQETDTQYF; cdr3_nt: TGCGCCAGCAGCTTGAGGCAGGAGACAGATACGCAGTATTTT